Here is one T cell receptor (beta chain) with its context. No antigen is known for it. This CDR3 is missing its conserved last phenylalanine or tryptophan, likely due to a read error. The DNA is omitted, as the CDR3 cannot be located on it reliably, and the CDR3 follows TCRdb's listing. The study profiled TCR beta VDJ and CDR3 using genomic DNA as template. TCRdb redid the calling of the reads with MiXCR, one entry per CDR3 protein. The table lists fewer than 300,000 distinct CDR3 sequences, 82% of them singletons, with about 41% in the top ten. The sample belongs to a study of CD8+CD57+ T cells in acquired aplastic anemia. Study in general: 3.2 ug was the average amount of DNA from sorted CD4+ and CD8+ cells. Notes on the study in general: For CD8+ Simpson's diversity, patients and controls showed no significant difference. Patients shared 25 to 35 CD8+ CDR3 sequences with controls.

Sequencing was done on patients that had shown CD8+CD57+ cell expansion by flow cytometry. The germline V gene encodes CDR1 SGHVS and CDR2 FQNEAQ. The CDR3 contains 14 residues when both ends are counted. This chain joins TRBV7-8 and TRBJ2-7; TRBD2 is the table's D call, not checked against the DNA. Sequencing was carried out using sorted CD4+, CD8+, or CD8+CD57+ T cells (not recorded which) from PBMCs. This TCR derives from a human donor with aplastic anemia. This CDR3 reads CASCSGSSYGANVL.